A selection of T cell receptor beta chains follows, all from one sample in a study of monozygotic twins with inflammatory bowel disease. TCRdb re-called the 5' RACE reads and gives one entry per CDR3 protein, without DNA. The table lists tens of thousands of distinct CDR3 sequences, with 7.4% in the top ten. Sequenced sample: blood. Receptors originate from a human donor with ulcerative colitis or Crohn's disease, or a healthy co-twin of an affected twin (not recorded which). Each CDR3 is given with its conserved first and last residue.

J gene | V gene | CDR3 length | CDR3 protein
TRBJ1-2 | TRBV6-1 | 15 | CASTRGRGPFYGYTF
TRBJ2-4 | TRBV20-1 | 15 | CSASNGQLAKNIQYF
TRBJ1-4 | TRBV6-5 | 13 | CASRTQGREKLFF
TRBJ1-2 | TRBV20-1 | 12 | CSAKGLATGYTF
TRBJ1-2 | TRBV29-1 | 13 | CSAGSAGLYGYTF
TRBJ2-5 | TRBV7-6 | 14 | CASSLPGGRETQYF
TRBJ2-1 | TRBV5-1 | 17 | CASSFPPGPSLGDEQFF
TRBJ2-1 | TRBV7-9 | 15 | CASRPGLAGKSEQFF
TRBJ2-5 | TRBV9 | 19 | CASSVAIGTSGGTQETQYF
TRBJ1-1 | TRBV13 | 15 | CASSLSFSPYTEAFF
TRBJ1-5 | TRBV5-1 | 14 | CASSAGEGNQPQHF
TRBJ2-1 | TRBV7-2 | 14 | CASSVFRVGNEQFF
TRBJ2-5 | TRBV5-1 | 15 | CASSTSSGATKTQYF
TRBJ2-2 | TRBV2 | 13 | CASTRDYTGELFF
TRBJ1-5 | TRBV6-1 | 17 | CASSEREVRYSNQPQHF
TRBJ1-2 | TRBV10-3 | 12 | CAISADRPGYTF
TRBJ1-2 | TRBV7-3 | 16 | CASSLTGDSEAYGYTF
TRBJ2-5 | TRBV12-3/TRBV12-4 | 13 | CASSFVWDQTQYF
TRBJ1-5 | TRBV7-2 | 13 | CASSLGAEKPQHF
TRBJ1-2 | TRBV2 | 15 | CASSLQIPTNYGYTF
TRBJ1-1 | TRBV19 | 11 | CASRRQTEAFF
TRBJ2-1 | TRBV10-3 | 14 | CAISSGRMVDEQFF
TRBJ2-1 | TRBV27 | 16 | CASSFPWAGGQSEQFF
TRBJ1-1 | TRBV7-2 | 12 | CASSLRDMKAFF
TRBJ1-5 | TRBV6-1 | 12 | CARTDCYQPQHF
TRBJ2-5 | TRBV20-1 | 13 | CSARGLGQETQYF
TRBJ1-6 | TRBV4-1 | 15 | CASSRWGRDNSPLHF
TRBJ2-5 | TRBV18 | 14 | CASSPLDPQETQYF
TRBJ2-1 | TRBV18 | 16 | CASSVVAGGIYNEQFF
TRBJ2-3 | TRBV5-6 | 12 | CASSLDFDTQYF
TRBJ2-1 | TRBV6-1 | 14 | CASSDQQGWDEQFF
TRBJ2-7 | TRBV7-9 | 15 | CASSSPGLGSYEQYF
TRBJ2-1 | TRBV20-1 | 15 | CSARGRLLGHNEQFF
TRBJ1-1 | TRBV20-1 | 15 | CSARDAQGKNTEAFF
TRBJ2-7 | TRBV9 | 12 | CASSPQGREQYF
TRBJ2-5 | TRBV7-9 | 16 | CASSYIRTDRLETQYF
TRBJ2-5 | TRBV5-1 | 14 | CASSLAPIRETQYF
TRBJ1-4 | TRBV24-1 | 12 | CATSDYGSKLFF
TRBJ2-3 | TRBV5-6 | 12 | CASSFGRDTQYF
TRBJ2-2 | TRBV11-2 | 14 | CASIGTGRSGELFF
TRBJ2-7 | TRBV7-9 | 14 | CASSLGVGGYEQYF
TRBJ2-7 | TRBV6-1 | 14 | CASSVQGAGYEQYF
TRBJ2-5 | TRBV12-3/TRBV12-4 | 14 | CASRWTSGQETQYF
TRBJ2-4 | TRBV15 | 11 | CATSRGGPKYF
TRBJ1-1 | TRBV12-3/TRBV12-4 | 15 | CASRREGQRITEAFF
TRBJ1-4 | TRBV7-9 | 16 | CASSRTGKGSNEKLFF
TRBJ2-2 | TRBV11-1 | 17 | CASSALGGGALTGELFF
TRBJ2-7 | TRBV7-9 | 14 | CASRPWGTSYEQYF
TRBJ1-5 | TRBV4-1 | 15 | CASSQEAYSNQPQHF